A selection of T cell receptor beta chains follows, all from one sample in a study of response to subunit inactivated influenza vaccine. TCRdb ran MiXCR on the RT-PCR reads and lists one entry per CDR3 protein. This sample has about 240,000 distinct CDR3 sequences, with 12% found just once. The sequencing used non-naive T cells sorted from PBMCs, collected about 14 days before vaccination. These receptors were taken from a man aged 50 to 60 who received an inactivated influenza vaccine. Each CDR3 is given with its conserved first and last residue. Each record gives: CDR3 protein, CDR3 DNA, clone size, V gene, D gene, J gene. D genes are given only for firm matches. Not all rows give a size; the values are once, few, many and, for expanded clones, a class.

CDR3 protein: CASRRGQNTGELFF
CDR3 DNA: TGTGCCAGCAGGAGGGGACAGAACACCGGGGAGCTGTTTTTT
clone size: many
V gene: TRBV27
D gene: .
J gene: TRBJ2-2

CDR3 protein: CSAPPRASSYEQYF
CDR3 DNA: TGCAGTGCTCCTCCCCGGGCGAGCTCCTACGAGCAGTACTTC
clone size: few
V gene: TRBV20-1
D gene: .
J gene: TRBJ2-7

CDR3 protein: CASSLVTYTGELFF
CDR3 DNA: TGTGCCAGCAGCTTAGTTACATACACCGGGGAGCTGTTTTTT
clone size: .
V gene: TRBV7-6
D gene: .
J gene: TRBJ2-2

CDR3 protein: CASSENVDTQYF
CDR3 DNA: TGTGCCAGCAGTGAAAACGTAGATACGCAGTATTTT
clone size: .
V gene: TRBV2
D gene: .
J gene: TRBJ2-3

CDR3 protein: CASRAPPGTGSYEQYF
CDR3 DNA: TGCGCCAGTCGCGCCCCTCCCGGGACAGGGTCTTACGAGCAGTACTTC
clone size: few
V gene: TRBV5-1
D gene: TRBD1
J gene: TRBJ2-7

CDR3 protein: CASSYLARGEAFF
CDR3 DNA: TGTGCCAGCAGCTACCTAGCTCGGGGAGAAGCTTTCTTT
clone size: .
V gene: TRBV7-2
D gene: .
J gene: TRBJ1-1

CDR3 protein: CAISRDRAFEQYF
CDR3 DNA: TGTGCCATCAGCCGGGACAGGGCCTTCGAGCAGTACTTC
clone size: many
V gene: TRBV10-3
D gene: TRBD1
J gene: TRBJ2-7

CDR3 protein: CASRGEDTQYF
CDR3 DNA: TGTGCCAGCAGGGGGGAAGATACGCAGTATTTT
clone size: .
V gene: TRBV11-2
D gene: .
J gene: TRBJ2-3

CDR3 protein: CSARDRAQVLGTQYF
CDR3 DNA: TGCAGTGCACGGGACAGGGCCCAAGTACTGGGGACCCAGTACTTC
clone size: few
V gene: TRBV20-1
D gene: TRBD1
J gene: TRBJ2-5

CDR3 protein: CASSQEYPGHQTDTQYF
CDR3 DNA: TGCGCCAGCAGCCAAGAATACCCGGGACACCAAACGGATACGCAGTATTTT
clone size: once
V gene: TRBV4-3
D gene: .
J gene: TRBJ2-3

CDR3 protein: CASSYAGVSYNEQFF
CDR3 DNA: TGTGCCAGCAGTTACGCGGGGGTTTCCTACAATGAGCAGTTCTTC
clone size: few
V gene: TRBV6-2/TRBV6-3
D gene: TRBD2
J gene: TRBJ2-1

CDR3 protein: CASSQPSGGLREDTQYF
CDR3 DNA: TGTGCCAGCAGCCAACCTAGCGGGGGTCTCCGGGAAGATACGCAGTATTTT
clone size: .
V gene: TRBV4-2
D gene: TRBD2
J gene: TRBJ2-3

CDR3 protein: CASNQASTDTQYF
CDR3 DNA: TGTGCCAGCAATCAAGCAAGCACAGATACGCAGTATTTT
clone size: .
V gene: TRBV28
D gene: .
J gene: TRBJ2-3

CDR3 protein: CATSRDPGVRSTDTQYF
CDR3 DNA: TGTGCCACCAGCAGAGACCCCGGGGTGCGGAGCACAGATACGCAGTATTTT
clone size: many
V gene: TRBV15
D gene: .
J gene: TRBJ2-3

CDR3 protein: CASSRGTGNEKLFF
CDR3 DNA: TGTGCCAGCAGCCGGGGGACAGGGAATGAAAAACTGTTTTTT
clone size: few
V gene: TRBV3-1
D gene: TRBD1
J gene: TRBJ1-4

CDR3 protein: CASKEKGVGEQFF
CDR3 DNA: TGTGCCAGCAAGGAAAAGGGCGTTGGCGAGCAGTTCTTC
clone size: few
V gene: TRBV6-2/TRBV6-3
D gene: .
J gene: TRBJ2-1

CDR3 protein: CASSQDRPYEQFF
CDR3 DNA: TGCGCCAGCAGCCAAGATCGCCCTTATGAGCAGTTCTTC
clone size: many
V gene: TRBV4-3
D gene: .
J gene: TRBJ2-1

CDR3 protein: CASSPDKAAFYGYTF
CDR3 DNA: TGCGCCAGCAGCCCTGACAAGGCGGCCTTCTATGGCTACACCTTC
clone size: few
V gene: TRBV4-3
D gene: .
J gene: TRBJ1-2

CDR3 protein: CAWTDLAGGAAQYF
CDR3 DNA: TGTGCCTGGACCGACCTAGCGGGAGGGGCCGCCCAGTACTTC
clone size: .
V gene: TRBV30
D gene: TRBD2
J gene: TRBJ2-5

CDR3 protein: CASSPRRAFSGANVLTF
CDR3 DNA: TGTGCCAGCAGCCCCCGGCGAGCCTTCTCTGGGGCCAACGTCCTGACTTTC
clone size: few
V gene: TRBV28
D gene: .
J gene: TRBJ2-6

CDR3 protein: CSADSGRSPDTQYF
CDR3 DNA: TGCAGTGCTGATAGCGGGAGGTCCCCTGATACGCAGTATTTT
clone size: many
V gene: TRBV20-1
D gene: TRBD2
J gene: TRBJ2-3

CDR3 protein: CASSWGASGQETQYF
CDR3 DNA: TGTGCCAGCAGCTGGGGGGCCAGCGGACAAGAGACCCAGTACTTC
clone size: .
V gene: TRBV5-6
D gene: .
J gene: TRBJ2-5

CDR3 protein: CASSQAVSGSSSYEQYF
CDR3 DNA: TGCGCCAGCAGCCAAGCGGTTAGCGGCAGCTCGTCCTACGAGCAGTACTTC
clone size: many
V gene: TRBV4-3
D gene: .
J gene: TRBJ2-7

CDR3 protein: CATSDFRGVGPLADEQFF
CDR3 DNA: TGTGCCACCAGTGATTTCCGGGGTGTGGGGCCACTAGCCGATGAGCAGTTCTTC
clone size: .
V gene: TRBV24-1
D gene: .
J gene: TRBJ2-1

CDR3 protein: CSARNLAADTQYF
CDR3 DNA: TGCAGTGCTAGGAATCTAGCAGCAGATACGCAGTATTTT
clone size: few
V gene: TRBV20-1
D gene: .
J gene: TRBJ2-3

CDR3 protein: CASSKLQGNTEAFF
CDR3 DNA: TGCGCCAGCAGCAAATTACAGGGGAACACTGAAGCTTTCTTT
clone size: .
V gene: TRBV5-1
D gene: .
J gene: TRBJ1-1

CDR3 protein: CASSQDVVNYGYTF
CDR3 DNA: TGCGCCAGCAGCCAAGATGTAGTTAACTATGGCTACACCTTC
clone size: many
V gene: TRBV4-3
D gene: .
J gene: TRBJ1-2

CDR3 protein: CASGVAGGNEQFF
CDR3 DNA: TGTGCCAGCGGGGTAGCGGGAGGCAATGAGCAGTTCTTC
clone size: .
V gene: TRBV6-1
D gene: TRBD2
J gene: TRBJ2-1

CDR3 protein: CATSRDLRGQGAHSNQPQHF
CDR3 DNA: TGTGCCACCAGCAGAGATCTTAGGGGACAGGGGGCTCATAGCAATCAGCCCCAGCATTTT
clone size: many
V gene: TRBV15
D gene: TRBD1
J gene: TRBJ1-5

CDR3 protein: CASSLEPGLTPGANVLTF
CDR3 DNA: TGCGCCAGCAGCTTGGAGCCAGGTCTGACTCCTGGGGCCAACGTCCTGACTTTC
clone size: .
V gene: TRBV5-1
D gene: .
J gene: TRBJ2-6

CDR3 protein: CASSEEYTGTGANVLTF
CDR3 DNA: TGTGCCAGCAGTGAAGAATATACAGGGACTGGGGCCAACGTCCTGACTTTC
clone size: .
V gene: TRBV6-1
D gene: .
J gene: TRBJ2-6

CDR3 protein: CASSLEVGEQFF
CDR3 DNA: TGTGCCAGCAGCTTGGAGGTTGGTGAGCAGTTCTTC
clone size: .
V gene: TRBV5-5
D gene: .
J gene: TRBJ2-1

CDR3 protein: CASSPGAVTYEQYF
CDR3 DNA: TGTGCCAGCTCACCTGGAGCAGTCACCTACGAGCAGTACTTC
clone size: .
V gene: TRBV18
D gene: .
J gene: TRBJ2-7

CDR3 protein: CASSYPRRTMNTEAFF
CDR3 DNA: TGTGCCAGCAGTTACCCCCGGAGGACCATGAACACTGAAGCTTTCTTT
clone size: .
V gene: TRBV6-2/TRBV6-3
D gene: .
J gene: TRBJ1-1

CDR3 protein: CSASPQLSSYEQYF
CDR3 DNA: TGCAGTGCTAGCCCCCAGCTGAGCTCCTACGAGCAGTACTTC
clone size: few
V gene: TRBV20-1
D gene: .
J gene: TRBJ2-7

CDR3 protein: CASSLWGYEQYF
CDR3 DNA: TGTGCCAGCAGCTTGTGGGGCTACGAGCAGTACTTC
clone size: many
V gene: TRBV5-6
D gene: .
J gene: TRBJ2-7

CDR3 protein: CASSPGIRYEQYF
CDR3 DNA: TGTGCCAGCAGTCCCGGGATCAGGTACGAGCAGTACTTC
clone size: many
V gene: TRBV12-3/TRBV12-4
D gene: .
J gene: TRBJ2-7

CDR3 protein: CASSLHNREGEQFF
CDR3 DNA: TGTGCCAGCAGCTTACATAACAGGGAGGGAGAGCAGTTCTTC
clone size: .
V gene: TRBV11-3
D gene: .
J gene: TRBJ2-1

CDR3 protein: CSARGLVGEQYF
CDR3 DNA: TGCAGTGCTAGGGGGCTAGTAGGCGAGCAGTACTTC
clone size: many
V gene: TRBV20-1
D gene: .
J gene: TRBJ2-7

CDR3 protein: CASSPGTGGLYEQYF
CDR3 DNA: TGTGCCAGCAGCCCCGGGACAGGGGGCTTATACGAGCAGTACTTC
clone size: many
V gene: TRBV7-2
D gene: TRBD1
J gene: TRBJ2-7

CDR3 protein: CASSHPRGNGGYTF
CDR3 DNA: TGTGCCAGCAGCCATCCCCGGGGGAACGGTGGCTACACCTTC
clone size: .
V gene: TRBV7-2
D gene: .
J gene: TRBJ1-2

CDR3 protein: CSVDPLAGTDTQYF
CDR3 DNA: TGCAGCGTTGATCCCCTAGCGGGCACAGATACGCAGTATTTT
clone size: many
V gene: TRBV29-1
D gene: TRBD2
J gene: TRBJ2-3

CDR3 protein: CASSFSLGQGGTDTQYF
CDR3 DNA: TGTGCCAGCAGCTTCTCCCTTGGACAGGGGGGAACAGATACGCAGTATTTT
clone size: few
V gene: TRBV11-2
D gene: TRBD1
J gene: TRBJ2-3

CDR3 protein: CASSVNRVPANEKLFF
CDR3 DNA: TGTGCCAGCAGTGTCAACAGGGTACCGGCTAATGAAAAACTGTTTTTT
clone size: .
V gene: TRBV2
D gene: .
J gene: TRBJ1-4

CDR3 protein: CASSRDTGYGYTF
CDR3 DNA: TGTGCCAGCAGCCGGGACACTGGCTATGGCTACACCTTC
clone size: .
V gene: TRBV9
D gene: .
J gene: TRBJ1-2

CDR3 protein: CASVSRDRSGNTIYF
CDR3 DNA: TGTGCCAGCGTCAGCCGGGACAGGTCTGGAAACACCATATATTTT
clone size: few
V gene: TRBV6-1
D gene: TRBD1
J gene: TRBJ1-3

CDR3 protein: CSAPPFGSGGAGQYF
CDR3 DNA: TGCAGTGCTCCCCCTTTCGGGAGCGGGGGGGCCGGGCAGTACTTC
clone size: .
V gene: TRBV20-1
D gene: TRBD2
J gene: TRBJ2-7

CDR3 protein: CASSLGIRAVETQYF
CDR3 DNA: TGTGCCAGCAGTTTAGGGATTCGGGCGGTGGAGACCCAGTACTTC
clone size: many
V gene: TRBV12-3/TRBV12-4
D gene: .
J gene: TRBJ2-5

CDR3 protein: CASSQEDRLEEQYF
CDR3 DNA: TGCGCCAGCAGCCAAGAGGACAGGCTAGAAGAGCAGTACTTC
clone size: .
V gene: TRBV4-1
D gene: TRBD1
J gene: TRBJ2-7

CDR3 protein: CASSPRTGTSGYNEQFF
CDR3 DNA: TGTGCCAGCAGCCCGCGAACCGGGACTAGCGGGTACAATGAGCAGTTCTTC
clone size: .
V gene: TRBV7-9
D gene: TRBD2
J gene: TRBJ2-1